These 7 T cell receptor beta chains were all obtained from the same sample, sequenced in a study of cytomegalovirus exposure and HLA in healthy donors. The PCR made use of 60 Vbeta and 13 Jbeta primers. Method: immunoSEQ multiplex PCR; TCRdb's copy keeps in-frame clones and lacks some. The sample carries 120,000 to 150,000 clones, 70% to 80% recorded once. Sequencing input: PBMCs. The receptors stem from a woman between 45 and 60 years old in good health and CMV-seronegative.

This sequence joins TRBV9 and TRBJ1-2; possibly TRBD1 for D (5 bases). CDR1 is SGDLS, CDR2 YYNGEE, per germline. Trimming took 5 bases from V and 3 from J, leaving 23 bases between them. The CDR3 is 17 residues long. The CDR3 loop reads CASRDTGYNPTDYGYTF. The CDR3, as DNA: TGTGCCAGCAGGGACACCGGCTACAACCCCACCGACTATGGCTACACCTTC.

CDR3 region: CASSVDRANTEAFF. The CDR3 DNA is TGCGCCAGCAGCGTGGACAGGGCGAACACTGAAGCTTTCTTT. The chain couples TRBV5-1 to TRBJ1-1; 8 bases fit TRBD1. The junction had 3 bases not matched to a gene; V was cut back by 4 bases and J by 1 base. The length of the CDR3 is 14 residues. CDR1 SGHRS and CDR2 YFSETQ come from the germline V gene.

This clone was seen only a few times. This chain uses TRBV30 with TRBJ1-2; 8 nucleotides agree with TRBD1. Germline CDR1 is GTSNPN and CDR2 is SVGIG (reference sequence). The CDR3 is 12 amino acids. After removal of 6 bases from V and 3 bases from J, the junction contained 3 bases not matched to a gene. CDR3 in amino acids: CACSDRDYGYTF. In DNA, the CDR3 is TGTGCCTGCTCGGACAGGGACTATGGCTACACCTTC.

This rearrangement joins TRBV2 to TRBJ2-5; 8 positions match TRBD2. The V and J ends lost 6 bases and 7 bases, in that order; junction bases with no gene match: 10. This CDR3 has 14 residues. Germline CDR1 and CDR2: SNHLY and FYNNEI. This CDR3 reads CASRTSGPGGTQYF. CDR3 sequence (DNA): TGTGCCAGCAGAACTAGCGGCCCGGGAGGGACCCAGTACTTC.

This chain links TRBV19 with TRBJ1-2; possible D gene TRBD1, 6 bases. Germline assignment: CDR1 LNHDA and CDR2 SQIVND (reference sequence). Trimming took off 5 bases at V and 7 bases at J, with 20 bases between the two ends. The CDR3 has 15 residues. CDR3 sequence (DNA): TGTGCCAGTAGTCTCGAGGGGGGGCTACGTGGTGGCTACACCTTC. The encoded protein is CASSLEGGLRGGYTF.

The chain combines TRBV19 with TRBJ1-5; TRBD1 matches 7 bases. Germline V gene lookup returns CDR1 LNHDA and CDR2 SQIVND (reference sequence). The CDR3 sequence is 16 residues long. After removal of 7 bases from V and 7 bases from J, the junction contained 16 bases not matched to a gene. In nucleotides, the CDR3 is TGTGCCAGTACTGATCCCCTCAGACAGGGCCACCAGCCCCAGCATTTT. It is translated as CASTDPLRQGHQPQHF.

The rearrangement links TRBV11-2 to TRBJ1-6; D unclear. Germline V CDR1 and CDR2: SGHAT, FQNNGV. The V end was cut by 0 bases, the J end by 4 bases, with 10 bases between. This CDR3 is built from 16 residues. Written as DNA, the CDR3 is TGTGCCAGCAGCTTAGATTCGGTCGCGTATAATTCACCCCTCCACTTT. Translated: CASSLDSVAYNSPLHF. Full variable domain (remainder filled in from reference TRBV11-2 and TRBJ1-6): EAGVAQSPRYKIIEKRQSVAFWCNPISGHATLYWYQQILGQGPKLLIQFQNNGVVDDSQLPKDRFSAERLKGVDSTLKIQPAKLEDSAVYLCASSLDSVAYNSPLHFGNGTRLTVT.